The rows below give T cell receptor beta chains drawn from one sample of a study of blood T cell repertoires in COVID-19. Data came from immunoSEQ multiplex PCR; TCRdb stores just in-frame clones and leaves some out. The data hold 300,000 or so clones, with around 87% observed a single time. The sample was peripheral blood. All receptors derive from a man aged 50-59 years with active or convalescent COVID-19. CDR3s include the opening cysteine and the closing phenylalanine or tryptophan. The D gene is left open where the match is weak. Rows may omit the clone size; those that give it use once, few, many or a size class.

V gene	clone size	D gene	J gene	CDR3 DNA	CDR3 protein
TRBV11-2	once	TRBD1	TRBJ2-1	TGTGCCAGCAGCATGGGACAGTACAATGAGCAGTTCTTC	CASSMGQYNEQFF
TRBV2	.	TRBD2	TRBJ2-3	TGTGCCAGCGGGAGGGAGGCAACAGATACGCAGTATTTT	CASGREATDTQYF
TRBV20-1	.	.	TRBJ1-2	TGCAGTGCTAGTCGGTATGGGGGGTCGAATGGCTACACCTTC	CSASRYGGSNGYTF
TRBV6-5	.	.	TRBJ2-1	TGTGCCAGCAGTTACGCCCGGACATGGAGGAGGGATGAGCAGTTCTTC	CASSYARTWRRDEQFF
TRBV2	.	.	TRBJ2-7	TGTGCCAGCACCCCAGCGGTAACCTACGAGCAGTACTTC	CASTPAVTYEQYF
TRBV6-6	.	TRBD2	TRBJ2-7	TGTGCCAGCAGTGGCTTGGGGACTAGCGCATACGAGCAGTACTTC	CASSGLGTSAYEQYF
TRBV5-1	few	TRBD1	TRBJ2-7	TGCGCCAGCAGCCATTTACAGGGGAGTACCTACGAGCAGTACTTC	CASSHLQGSTYEQYF
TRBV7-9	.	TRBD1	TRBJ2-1	TGTGCCAGCAGCTCACCACAGGGGTCTGAGCAGTTCTTC	CASSSPQGSEQFF
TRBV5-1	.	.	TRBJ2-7	TGCGCCAGCAGCCCGGACTGGGGGGACGAGCAGTACTTC	CASSPDWGDEQYF
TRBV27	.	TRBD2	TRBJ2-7	TGTGCCAGCAGTAGACTAGCGGGGGTGTACGAGCAGTACTTC	CASSRLAGVYEQYF
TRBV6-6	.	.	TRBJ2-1	TGTGCCAGCAGCCAACAGTACAACTCCTACAATGAGCAGTTCTTC	CASSQQYNSYNEQFF
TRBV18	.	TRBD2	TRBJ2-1	TGTGCCAGCTCGACCGGGACTAGCGGTGAGCAGTTCTTC	CASSTGTSGEQFF
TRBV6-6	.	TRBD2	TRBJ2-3	TGTGCCAGCAGTCCTACTAGCGGGGGGCCAGATACGCAGTATTTT	CASSPTSGGPDTQYF
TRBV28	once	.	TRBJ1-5	TGTGCCAGTTCTCCGCGGGGGCAGGGAAGCAATCAGCCCCAGCATTTT	CASSPRGQGSNQPQHF
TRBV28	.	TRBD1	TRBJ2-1	TGTGCCAGCAGTTTGGGACAGGGAGGGAAGTTCTTC	CASSLGQGGKFF